This passage covers 9 T cell receptor beta chains from one sample sequenced in a study of OX40 agonist ivuxolimab in advanced cancers. Using immunoSEQ multiplex PCR, the repertoire was profiled, and TCRdb retains in-frame clones only, with some absent. The sample has approximately 22,000 clones, 80% to 90% seen once. The sequenced sample was CD4+ or CD8+ T cells sorted from blood, obtained in a trial of the OX40 agonist ivuxolimab. These receptors were collected from an adult with an advanced solid tumor such as melanoma, head and neck, liver or kidney cancer.

This clone is categorized as medium-sized. The chain has TRBV2 and TRBJ2-1; D might be TRBD2 (5 bases). CDR1 SNHLY and CDR2 FYNNEI come from the germline V gene. V shed 5 bases and J shed 4 bases, with 15 bases lying between them. The CDR3 consists of 15 residues. CDR3 region: CASSIGRAEYNEQFF. The CDR3, as DNA: TGTGCCAGCAGTATTGGGCGGGCGGAATACAATGAGCAGTTCTTC.

This clone has just one count. This chain joins TRBV10-3 and TRBJ2-3, with TRBD2 as a possible D gene (6 bases). Trimming removed 2 bases at V and 0 bases at J, with 15 bases between. Looked up from germline, CDR1 is ENHRY and CDR2 is SYGVKD. The CDR3 covers 17 residues. The DNA for the CDR3 is TGTGCCATCAGTGAGCCCGCGGCGGGACCTAGCACAGATACGCAGTATTTT. It is translated as CAISEPAAGPSTDTQYF.

In regard to this clone: The junction and the germline gene differ at one end; a read error may be behind it. The chain couples TRBV7-7 to TRBJ2-5, with 7 bases aligning to TRBD1. The germline gives CDR1 SSHAT, CDR2 FNYEAQ (reference sequence). The CDR3 is 14 amino acids. The CDR3 spells CASSLQGLGETQYF. The CDR3 DNA reads TGTGCTAGCAGCTTACAGGGGCTGGGGGAGACCCAGTACTTC.

The chain joins TRBV2 to TRBJ1-5; TRBD1 aligns across 7 bases. In germline, CDR1 is SNHLY, CDR2 FYNNEI. V lost 8 bases, J lost 6 bases, and 7 bases stayed unmatched. This CDR3 has 13 residues. The CDR3 DNA reads as TGTGCCAGCCCAAGACAGGGAGGTCAGCCCCAGCATTTT. It codes for CASPRQGGQPQHF.

This chain connects TRBV28 to TRBJ2-3, with D perhaps TRBD2 (7 bases). The CDR3 runs 17 residues. CDR1 MDHEN and CDR2 SYDVKM come from the germline V gene. Deletions cut 3 bases from V and 2 bases from J, with 18 bases between. The CDR3 is CASSFGLGGLNTDTQYF. DNA for the CDR3: TGTGCCAGCAGTTTTGGCCTCGGGGGGCTGAACACAGATACGCAGTATTTT. Combining the CDR3 with reference TRBV28 and TRBJ2-3 gives the whole variable domain DVKVTQSSRYLVKRTGEKVFLECVQDMDHENMFWYRQDPGLGLRLIYFSYDVKMKEKGDIPEGYSVSREKKERFSLILESASTNQTSMYLCASSFGLGGLNTDTQYFGPGTRLTVL.

A note on this clone: The sample contains more than one DNA sequence encoding this CDR3. The chain couples TRBV5-1 to TRBJ2-1; 7 nucleotides align to TRBD2. The CDR3 runs to 17 residues. Germline CDR1 and CDR2: SGHRS and YFSETQ. J lost 7 bases, V lost 0 bases, and 13 bases had no gene match. In DNA, the CDR3 is TGCGCCAGCAGCTTGGTGGGGGTGGCTAGCGGAGGGAATGAGCAGTTCTTC. This sequence encodes CASSLVGVASGGNEQFF.

This chain links TRBV13 with TRBJ2-1; D tentatively fits TRBD1 or TRBD2 (6 bases each). Trimming stripped 3 bases from V and 9 bases from J, with 21 bases between. This CDR3 spans 16 amino acids. CDR1 and CDR2 from the germline V gene are PRHDT and FYEKMQ (reference sequence). CDR3 bases: TGTGCCAGCAGCTTCGTGCGGGGTGGGTTCAGGGGTGAGCAGTTCTTC. Its translation is CASSFVRGGFRGEQFF.

The J gene is TRBJ2-5, the V gene TRBV27; 12 bases fit TRBD2. The CDR3 consists of 15 residues. Germline V gene data show CDR1 as MNHEY and CDR2 as SMNVEV (reference sequence). V lost 4 bases and J lost 5; bases outside the gene matches: 5. Here the CDR3 reads CASSSTGTSGETQYF. CDR3 nucleotide sequence: TGTGCCAGCAGTTCGACCGGGACTAGCGGGGAGACCCAGTACTTC.

The CDR3: CASQGVNHAGELFF. CDR3 DNA: TGTGCCAGCCAGGGGGTAAATCACGCCGGGGAGCTGTTTTTT. The chain recombines TRBV28 with TRBJ2-2, with 7 bases fitting TRBD1. J lost 6 bases, V lost 8 bases, and 9 bases had no gene match. Germline CDR1 and CDR2: MDHEN and SYDVKM. The CDR3 loop spans 14 amino acids. Using reference TRBV28 and TRBJ2-2 for the parts outside the CDR3, the full variable domain is DVKVTQSSRYLVKRTGEKVFLECVQDMDHENMFWYRQDPGLGLRLIYFSYDVKMKEKGDIPEGYSVSREKKERFSLILESASTNQTSMYLCASQGVNHAGELFFGEGSRLTVL.